This entry lists 25 T cell receptor beta chains sequenced from one sample in a study of OX40 agonist ivuxolimab in advanced cancers. Generated by immunoSEQ multiplex PCR, the TCRdb table keeps only in-frame clones and is missing some. In the table there are roughly 50,000 clones, approximately 90% of which are singletons. The sequenced sample was CD4+ or CD8+ T cells sorted from blood, obtained in a trial of the OX40 agonist ivuxolimab. The receptors here all came from an adult with an advanced solid tumor such as melanoma, head and neck, liver or kidney cancer.

V gene TRBV30 combines with J gene TRBJ1-4; 7 bases fit TRBD1. J gave up 8 bases and V 2 bases, and 11 bases lay outside the gene matches. The germline CDR1 and CDR2 sequences are GTSNPN and SVGIG (reference sequence). The CDR3 contains 15 residues. CDR3 loop: CAWSWGPGQEEKLFF. The CDR3 region has the DNA TGTGCCTGGAGTTGGGGACCCGGACAGGAGGAAAAACTGTTTTTT.

V and J are TRBV19 and TRBJ2-1; 11 nucleotides line up with TRBD2. This CDR3 is built from 13 residues. The ends lost 5 bases at V and 7 bases at J; junction bases unmatched: 1. Looked up from germline, CDR1 is LNHDA and CDR2 is SQIVND (reference sequence). DNA for the CDR3: TGTGCCAGTAGTCGACTAGCGGGAAATGAGCAGTTCTTC. This gives the protein CASSRLAGNEQFF.

The J gene is TRBJ2-2, the V gene TRBV7-9; 11 bases agree with TRBD1. CDR3 length: 15 amino acids. Germline V lookup: CDR1 SEHNR, CDR2 FQNEAQ (reference sequence). V lost 4 bases, J lost 5 bases, and 3 bases stayed unmatched. For the CDR3, the DNA is TGTGCCAGCAGCTCGGGACAGGGGGTGACCGGGGAGCTGTTTTTT. This translates into CASSSGQGVTGELFF.

V and J are TRBV27 and TRBJ2-1; 8 nucleotides match TRBD2. The CDR3 consists of 18 residues. The V gene's germline CDR1 is MNHEY and CDR2 SMNVEV (reference sequence). Trimming took 7 bases from V and 2 from J; bases not matched to a gene: 16. The CDR3 DNA reads TGTGCCAGCACCGACCGGGATAGCGGGGCCATAACCTACAATGAGCAGTTCTTC. This codes for CASTDRDSGAITYNEQFF.

This sequence joins TRBV7-9 and TRBJ2-7; 7 nucleotides align to TRBD2. Unmatched junction bases numbered 9, after V lost 5 bases and J lost 2 bases. There are 15 residues in the CDR3. Looked up from germline, CDR1 is SEHNR and CDR2 is FQNEAQ (reference sequence). DNA for the CDR3: TGTGCCAGCAGCCCCGTCGGGGGGAACGCCTACGAGCAGTACTTC. Encoded protein: CASSPVGGNAYEQYF.

The CDR3, as DNA: TGTGCCAGCAGTTTAGGATTCGGTCGGACGGAGCTGGGATACGAGCAGTACTTC. It specifies CASSLGFGRTELGYEQYF. The rearrangement joins TRBV27 to TRBJ2-7; D gene uncertain. Per the germline V gene, CDR1 is MNHEY and CDR2 is SMNVEV (reference sequence). V was clipped by 2 bases and J by 4 bases, with 24 bases between them. The CDR3 is 18 residues long.

The CDR3 protein is CSAGGPGTGELFF. The CDR3 nucleotides read TGCAGCGCGGGAGGCCCGGGCACCGGGGAGCTGTTTTTT. This chain joins TRBV29-1 and TRBJ2-2; TRBD2 agrees at 7 bases. The CDR3 contains 13 residues. Per the germline V gene, CDR1 is SQVTM and CDR2 is ANQGSEA. V shed 7 bases and J 4 bases; nucleotides not matched to a gene: 6.

This clone was found once. The chain is built from TRBV4-2 and TRBJ2-3; a weak D match, TRBD2 (5 bases). This CDR3 has 13 residues. The V end was cut by 2 bases, the J end by 3 bases, with 6 bases between. Germline V gene sequence: CDR1 LGHNA, CDR2 YNFKEQ. The chain's CDR3 is CASSQRGTDTQYF. As DNA, the CDR3 is TGTGCCAGCAGCCAAAGAGGGACAGATACGCAGTATTTT.

V gene TRBV29-1 combines with J gene TRBJ2-1, with a weak D call TRBD1 (6 bases). This CDR3 is 15 amino acids long. V was cut by 3 bases and J by 0 bases, with 12 bases left in between. Germline loops: CDR1 SQVTM, CDR2 ANQGSEA. CDR3 in amino acids: CSVEIAGVSYNEQFF. CDR3 DNA sequence: TGCAGCGTTGAGATAGCAGGGGTCTCCTACAATGAGCAGTTCTTC.

This sequence joins TRBV9 and TRBJ1-2, with D tentatively TRBD1 (5 bases). CDR1 and CDR2 (germline): SGDLS, YYNGEE. Trimming took off 0 bases at V and 3 bases at J, with 12 bases between the two ends. This CDR3 comprises 15 residues. DNA of the CDR3: TGTGCCAGCAGCGTAGGGGGGTCGGCTGACTATGGCTACACCTTC. This sequence encodes CASSVGGSADYGYTF.

V usage is TRBV7-3 and J usage is TRBJ2-7; 9 positions match TRBD1. Germline V gene lookup returns CDR1 SGHTA and CDR2 FQGTGA. The CDR3 is 15 residues long. V lost 5 bases and J lost 4; bases outside the gene matches: 9. CDR3 coding DNA: TGTGCCAGCAGCCCTACAGGGGGCGGTCTTTACGAGCAGTACTTC. This translates into CASSPTGGGLYEQYF.

This chain links TRBV4-3 with TRBJ1-5; unclear D gene. The CDR3 is 15 amino acids. V lost 0 bases to trimming and J lost 2 bases, with 8 bases between them. Germline V gene lookup returns CDR1 LGHNA and CDR2 YSLEER. Written as DNA, the CDR3 is TGCGCCAGCAGCCAAGATAGGGCAGGCAATCAGCCCCAGCATTTT. This sequence encodes CASSQDRAGNQPQHF.

The chain links TRBV9 to TRBJ2-3, with unresolved D. The CDR3 totals 13 residues. The germline CDR1 and CDR2 sequences are SGDLS and YYNGEE. With 0 bases removed from V and 4 bases from J, the gap between germline ends came to 6 bases. The CDR3 DNA sequence: TGTGCCAGCAGCGTAGCTGACCCAGATACGCAGTATTTT. As protein: CASSVADPDTQYF. Filled out from reference TRBV9 and TRBJ2-3, the complete variable domain reads DSGVTQTPKHLITATGQRVTLRCSPRSGDLSVYWYQQSLDQGLQFLIQYYNGEERAKGNILERFSAQQFPDLHSELNLSSLELGDSALYFCASSVADPDTQYFGPGTRLTVL.

In its sample, this clone ranks as medium-sized (0.01 to 0.1%). V usage is TRBV6-5 and J usage is TRBJ2-3; weak D call: TRBD1 (6 bases). V lost 6 bases and J lost 5, with 9 bases in between. Germline V lookup: CDR1 MNHEY, CDR2 SVGAGI. The CDR3 has 12 amino acids. CDR3 residues: CASRLGGDTQYF. The CDR3 nucleotides read TGTGCCAGCAGGCTAGGGGGAGATACGCAGTATTTT.

A note on this clone: The sample holds other DNA sequences that translate to the same CDR3. This chain joins TRBV5-1 and TRBJ2-7; 7 bases align to TRBD1. Germline V gene data show CDR1 as SGHRS and CDR2 as YFSETQ. The V and J ends lost 2 bases and 0 bases, in that order; junction bases with no gene match: 5. The CDR3 loop spans 15 amino acids. Here the CDR3 reads CASSFRQGGSYEQYF. CDR3 sequence (DNA): TGCGCCAGCAGCTTTAGACAGGGCGGCTCCTACGAGCAGTACTTC.

This clone was found once. The CDR3 spells CASSSDRSSGNTIYF. For the CDR3, the DNA is TGTGCCAGCAGCTCAGACAGGAGCTCTGGAAACACCATATATTTT. V usage is TRBV7-9 and J usage is TRBJ1-3, with D maybe TRBD1 (6 bases). The CDR3 has 15 residues. Trimming cost V 4 bases and J 0 bases, with 10 bases left between them. Germline V gene sequence: CDR1 SEHNR, CDR2 FQNEAQ (reference sequence). Full variable domain (remainder filled in from reference TRBV7-9 and TRBJ1-3): DTGVSQNPRHKITKRGQNVTFRCDPISEHNRLYWYRQTLGQGPEFLTYFQNEAQLEKSRLLSDRFSAERPKGSFSTLEIQRTEQGDSAMYLCASSSDRSSGNTIYFGEGSWLTVV.

The chain combines TRBV6-1 with TRBJ1-6; no reliable D call. The V end was cut by 0 bases, the J end by 9 bases, with 12 bases between. This CDR3 is 15 amino acids long. The germline gives CDR1 MNHNS, CDR2 SASEGT. The CDR3 is CASSEAAVSGSPLHF. CDR3 coding DNA: TGTGCCAGCAGTGAAGCTGCGGTTTCGGGTTCACCCCTCCACTTT.

This chain joins TRBV27 and TRBJ2-7, with D possibly called TRBD1 or TRBD2 (6 bases each). V gave up 2 bases and J gave up 3 bases, with 14 bases separating them. The CDR3 loop spans 15 amino acids. The germline V gene has CDR1 MNHEY and CDR2 SMNVEV (reference sequence). The chain's CDR3 is CASSLRGVEYYEQYF. For the CDR3, the DNA is TGTGCCAGCAGTTTAAGGGGGGTGGAATACTACGAGCAGTACTTC.

The J gene is TRBJ2-3, the V gene TRBV4-3, with 10 bases lining up with TRBD2. V lost 3 bases and J lost 5; bases outside the gene matches: 8. This CDR3 has 16 amino acids. Germline V gene sequence: CDR1 LGHNA, CDR2 YSLEER. CDR3 sequence reads: CASSQGLGTSEDTQYF. CDR3 sequence (DNA): TGCGCCAGCAGCCAGGGATTAGGGACTAGCGAAGATACGCAGTATTTT.

The chain has TRBV7-3 and TRBJ2-3; 8 nucleotides align to TRBD2. This CDR3 comprises 15 residues. V was clipped by 0 bases and J by 5 bases; unmatched bases: 4. From germline, CDR1 is SGHTA and CDR2 FQGTGA. The CDR3 sequence is CASSLTAGGIDTQYF. CDR3 DNA sequence: TGTGCCAGCAGCTTAACGGCGGGAGGTATAGATACGCAGTATTTT. Supplemented by reference TRBV7-3 and TRBJ2-3, the full variable domain reads GAGVSQTPSNKVTEKGKYVELRCDPISGHTALYWYRQSLGQGPEFLIYFQGTGAADDSGLPNDRFFAVRPEGSVSTLKIQRTERGDSAVYLCASSLTAGGIDTQYFGPGTRLTVL.

This chain joins TRBV7-9 and TRBJ1-1; D is ambiguous. Germline V gene data show CDR1 as SEHNR and CDR2 as FQNEAQ (reference sequence). V was clipped by 3 bases and J by 1 base, with 12 bases between them. This CDR3 has 15 residues. The CDR3 nucleotides are TGTGCCAGCAGCTTGGTCCCTACACAGAACACTGAAGCTTTCTTT. It translates to CASSLVPTQNTEAFF.

The chain couples TRBV7-8 to TRBJ1-1, with 7 bases matching TRBD1. The CDR3 is 13 residues long. V shed 6 bases and J 3 bases; nucleotides not matched to a gene: 4. Germline V gene data show CDR1 as SGHVS and CDR2 as FQNEAQ. CDR3 sequence (DNA): TGTGCCAGCAGTCCAACAGGGGACACTGAAGCTTTCTTT. This translates into CASSPTGDTEAFF.

The J gene is TRBJ2-1, the V gene TRBV6-6, with a possible D match to TRBD2 (5 bases). Germline assignment: CDR1 MNHNY and CDR2 SVGAGI (reference sequence). The CDR3 is 16 residues long. V was clipped by 0 bases and J by 4 bases, with 13 bases between them. The CDR3 nucleotides are TGTGCCAGCAGTTACTCGGTCGGGAATTGGTACAATGAGCAGTTCTTC. Its protein is CASSYSVGNWYNEQFF.

The chain combines TRBV19 with TRBJ2-1, with TRBD2 identical over 11 bases. CDR1 LNHDA and CDR2 SQIVND come from the germline V gene (reference sequence). This CDR3 region has 15 residues. Trimming removed 6 bases from V and 7 bases from J; junction bases left unmatched: 8. The CDR3 loop reads CASSPLAGGLNEQFF. CDR3 bases: TGTGCCAGTAGCCCTCTAGCGGGAGGACTTAATGAGCAGTTCTTC.

This chain connects TRBV7-8 to TRBJ1-2, with D possibly TRBD1 on 5 matching bases. Germline-derived CDR1 and CDR2 are SGHVS and FQNEAQ. The CDR3 runs to 19 residues. The ends were cut back, 2 bases at V and 5 bases at J, with 27 bases in the middle. The chain's CDR3 is CASSLSRGRGLQEIYGYTF. For the CDR3, the DNA is TGTGCCAGCAGCTTAAGTCGCGGGCGGGGGTTACAGGAGATTTATGGCTACACCTTC.